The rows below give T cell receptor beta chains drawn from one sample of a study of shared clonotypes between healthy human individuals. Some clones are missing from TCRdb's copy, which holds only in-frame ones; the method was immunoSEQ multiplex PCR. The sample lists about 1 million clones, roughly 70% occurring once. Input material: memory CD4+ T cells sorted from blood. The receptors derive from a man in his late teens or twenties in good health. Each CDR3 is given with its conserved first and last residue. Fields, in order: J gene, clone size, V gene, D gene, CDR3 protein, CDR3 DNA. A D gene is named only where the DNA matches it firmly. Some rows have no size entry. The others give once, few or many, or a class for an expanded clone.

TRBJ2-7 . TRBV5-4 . CASSFSSDHYEQYF TGTGCCAGCAGCTTTAGTTCCGACCACTACGAGCAGTACTTC
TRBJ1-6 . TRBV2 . CAIQAGTKSYSPLHF TGTGCCATACAAGCCGGGACGAAATCATATTCACCCCTCCACTTT
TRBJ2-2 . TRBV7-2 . CASSLESNAGELFF TGTGCCAGCAGCTTAGAGTCCAACGCCGGGGAGCTGTTTTTT
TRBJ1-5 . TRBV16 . CASSQISAQPQHF TGTGCCAGCAGCCAAATAAGTGCTCAGCCCCAGCATTTT
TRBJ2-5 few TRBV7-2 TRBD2 CASSGEASGSQYF TGTGCCAGCAGCGGAGAAGCTAGCGGGTCTCAGTACTTC
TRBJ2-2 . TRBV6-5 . CASTRGVPGELFF TGTGCCAGCACTAGGGGGGTTCCCGGGGAGCTGTTTTTT
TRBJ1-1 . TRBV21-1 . CASSKLYSGPDSQAFF TGTGCCAGCAGCAAATTATATTCAGGGCCAGACTCGCAAGCTTTCTTT
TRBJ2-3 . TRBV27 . CASIDGFTDTQYF TGTGCCAGCATTGATGGGTTCACAGATACGCAGTATTTT
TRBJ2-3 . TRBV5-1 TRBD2 CASSSSLLAVTDTQYF TGCGCCAGCAGCTCCTCCCTGCTAGCGGTCACAGATACGCAGTATTTT
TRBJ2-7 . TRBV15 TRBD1 CATSRADRGHDEQYF TGTGCCACCAGTAGGGCCGACAGGGGGCATGACGAGCAGTACTTC
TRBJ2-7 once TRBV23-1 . CASSRRGFFPYEQYF TGCGCCAGCAGTCGGAGAGGGTTCTTCCCCTACGAGCAGTACTTC
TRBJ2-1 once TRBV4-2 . CASSQDGVNEQFF TGTGCCAGCAGCCAAGACGGGGTCAATGAGCAGTTCTTC
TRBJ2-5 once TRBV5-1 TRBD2 CASKGISGGAFGETQYF TGCGCCAGCAAAGGGATTAGCGGGGGGGCCTTCGGAGAGACCCAGTACTTC
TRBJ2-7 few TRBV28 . CASSTHTGRLYEQYF TGTGCCAGCAGTACCCATACAGGGAGGCTCTACGAGCAGTACTTC
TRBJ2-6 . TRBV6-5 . CASGATQGGANVLTF TGTGCCAGCGGAGCTACCCAAGGTGGGGCCAACGTCCTGACTTTC
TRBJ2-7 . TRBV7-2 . CASSLDFYEQYF TGTGCCAGCAGCTTAGACTTCTACGAGCAGTACTTC
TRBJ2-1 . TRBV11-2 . CASSHRLGTDFNEQFF TGTGCCAGCAGCCACCGGTTGGGGACGGACTTCAATGAGCAGTTCTTC
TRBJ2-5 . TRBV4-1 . CASSPTSQETQYF TGCGCCAGCAGCCCCACGTCCCAAGAGACCCAGTACTTC
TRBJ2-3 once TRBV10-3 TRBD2 CAISLTGTSGSFTDTQYF TGTGCCATCAGTTTGACCGGGACTAGCGGTAGTTTCACAGATACGCAGTATTTT
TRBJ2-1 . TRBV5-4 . CASSADGGPSYNEQFF TGTGCCAGCAGCGCCGACGGGGGGCCCTCCTACAATGAGCAGTTCTTC
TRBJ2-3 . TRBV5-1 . CASSTGASTDTQYF TGCGCCAGCAGCACGGGCGCCAGCACAGATACGCAGTATTTT
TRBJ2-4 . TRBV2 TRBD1 CASSNTGGAKNIQYF TGTGCCAGCAGCAATACAGGGGGCGCCAAAAACATTCAGTACTTC
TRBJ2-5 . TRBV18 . CASSRETQYF TGTGCCAGCTCGCGGGAGACCCAGTACTTC
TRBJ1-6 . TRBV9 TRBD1 CASSTHPGTGVNTGSPLHF TGTGCCAGCAGCACACATCCCGGGACAGGGGTGAATACGGGTTCACCCCTCCACTTT
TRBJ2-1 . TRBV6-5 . CASRRFGGTNEQFF TGTGCCAGCAGACGGTTTGGCGGGACGAATGAGCAGTTCTTC
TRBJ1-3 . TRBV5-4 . CASSLDKSSGNTIYF TGTGCCAGCAGCTTGGACAAATCCTCTGGAAACACCATATATTTT